This T cell receptor (beta chain) was recovered during a study of cytomegalovirus exposure and HLA in healthy donors. The CDR3 runs 16 residues. V gave up 3 bases and J gave up 0 bases, with 15 bases separating them. CDR1 LNHNV and CDR2 YYDKDF come from the germline V gene (reference sequence). Method: immunoSEQ multiplex PCR; TCRdb's copy keeps in-frame clones and lacks some. The repertoire has roughly 300,000 clones, roughly 88% of them found once; the top ten carry over 0.7%. The specimen was PBMCs. This clonotype was sampled from a woman between 18 and 29 years old in good health and CMV-seronegative. The gene calls are TRBV15 and TRBJ2-7, with a tentative D call TRBD2 (6 bases). The CDR3, as DNA: TGTGCCACCAGCAGCCCCCGGGGGATCCACTCCTACGAGCAGTACTTC. Translated, it gives CATSSPRGIHSYEQYF.